This T cell receptor beta chain originates from a study of T cell responses to AZD1222 COVID-19 vaccine. Study observations and caveats: Every sample of the repertoires postdated the peak T cell response. The sample set comprised mostly white British donors with more females, and clonal diversity was possibly underestimated.

Produced via immunoSEQ multiplex PCR; TCRdb's table is partial and in-frame only. The data show 75,000 to 100,000 clones, with around 87% seen just once and about 8% held by the top ten. Germline-derived CDR1 and CDR2 are LGHNT and FRNRAP. The CDR3 runs 14 residues. Trimming left V 4 bases short and J 4 bases short, with 13 bases between. To note about this clone: Its antigen is unidentified.

Specimen: peripheral blood, collected on day 0 of AZD1222 vaccination. The receptor was isolated from an adult in good health. This chain uses TRBV12-5 with TRBJ2-5; either TRBD1 or TRBD2 may fit D (5 bases each). The chain's CDR3 is CASGSGQGAETQYF. DNA for the CDR3: TGTGCTAGTGGTTCGGGGCAGGGCGCAGAGACCCAGTACTTC.